The sequence of this T cell receptor (beta chain) was determined in a study of Ad26.COV2.S vaccination and SARS-CoV-2 variants. Germline CDR1 LGHNA, CDR2 YSLEER. This CDR3 is 13 amino acids long. The ends were cut back, 5 bases at V and 9 bases at J, with 14 bases in the middle. The treatment: 15 to 20 received Ad26.COV2.S at low or high dose, single or two shots; about 5 received placebo; per-sample allocation not given. The investigators took samples on day 63 after the first vaccine or placebo injection. Here immunoSEQ multiplex PCR was the method, and the copy in TCRdb shows in-frame clones only, minus some. In the table there are more than 300,000 clones, about 88% of which are singletons.

V and J are TRBV4-3 and TRBJ2-1, with D unresolved. The clonotype comes from a person aged 18-60 years who received the Ad26.COV2.S COVID-19 vaccine or a placebo. The material was peripheral blood, obtained in a trial of Ad26.COV2.S vaccine versus placebo. This CDR3 is CASSSNVIGEQFF. CDR3 DNA sequence: TGCGCCAGCAGCTCCAACGTGATCGGTGAGCAGTTCTTC.